This note documents a single TCR beta chain sequence. The data originate from a study of CD8 T cells in Susac syndrome. Random-hexamer reverse transcription was applied to about 0.45 to 1 ug RNA. With immunoSEQ multiplex PCR, TCR beta CDR3 was amplified across 54 Vbeta and 13 Jbeta. Each CDR3 protein gets one entry after TCRdb re-called the immunoSEQ multiplex PCR reads with MiXCR. Seen here are roughly 120,000 distinct CDR3 sequences, approximately 94% observed once, and the top ten hold around 0.12%. TCR beta sequencing covered blood CD8+ and CD4+ T cells. Negative isolation yielded CD4+ and CD8+ T cells, and FACS enriched TEMRA cells. Trimming shortened V by 8 bases and J by 4 bases, and 24 bases separated the two germline ends. This CDR3 contains 16 residues.

This clonotype originated in a human donor with multiple sclerosis. The V call is TRBV12-3 or TRBV12-4, the J call TRBJ2-7, with D possibly being TRBD1 (6 bases). The sequencing sample was made of CD4+ T cells from PBMCs. The CDR3 coding sequence is TGTGCCAGCCGCCCTCCTCCGGGACGGGACAAATACGAGCAGTACTTC. Amino acid sequence: CASRPPPGRDKYEQYF.